The 8 T cell receptor beta chains presented below share a single source sample, sequenced in a study of CD8+ T cells in alopecia areata. cDNA serving as the sequencing template came from extracted, reverse transcribed RNA. The data were produced by immunoSEQ multiplex PCR, yet TCRdb's version contains in-frame clones alone and is incomplete. This table has 150,000 to 200,000 clones, over 50% appearing once. Source: CD4+ T cells sorted from blood, taken at week 0. The receptors here all came from a human donor with alopecia areata.

J is TRBJ1-1 and V is TRBV25-1; a weak D match, TRBD1 (6 bases). CDR1 is MGHDK and CDR2 is SYGVNS in the germline V gene. The CDR3 totals 12 residues. The V and J ends lost 8 bases and 3 bases respectively, with 10 bases between them. The CDR3 DNA is TGTGCCAGCTCAGGGACATACACTGAAGCTTTCTTT. Translating gives CASSGTYTEAFF.

This clone was detected only a few times. The chain recombines TRBV7-2 with TRBJ1-2; unclear D gene. V lost 5 bases to trimming and J lost 2 bases, with 15 bases between them. The CDR3 consists of 15 residues. Germline CDR1 and CDR2: SGHTA and FQGNSA. As DNA, the CDR3 is TGTGCCAGCAGCCCCGCCTGGACTGGCAACTATGGCTACACCTTC. Protein product: CASSPAWTGNYGYTF.

This clone was picked up a small number of times. This chain connects TRBV4-1 to TRBJ2-7, with 12 positions matching TRBD2. Germline V gene lookup returns CDR1 MGHRA and CDR2 YSYEKL. This CDR3 contains 15 residues. Losses at the gene ends were 3 bases for V and 5 bases for J; bases not matched to a gene: 5. CDR3: CASSHPSGGAHEQYF. CDR3 coding DNA: TGCGCCAGCAGCCACCCTAGCGGGGGGGCCCACGAGCAGTACTTC.

The chain carries TRBV29-1 and TRBJ2-7; perhaps D is TRBD1 or TRBD2 (5 bases each). Germline V lookup: CDR1 SQVTM, CDR2 ANQGSEA. The CDR3 is made up of 13 amino acids. The V end was cut by 6 bases, the J end by 2 bases, with 14 bases between. As DNA, the CDR3 is TGCAGCGTCGCACCCGGGGACGCCTACGAGCAGTACTTC. The encoded protein is CSVAPGDAYEQYF.

This clone appeared a few times. The rearrangement uses TRBV2 and TRBJ2-3; 14 bases fit TRBD2. CDR1 SNHLY and CDR2 FYNNEI come from the germline V gene. With 6 bases clipped from V and 1 base from J, the junction kept 3 bases outside the gene matches. The CDR3 is 16 amino acids. This CDR3 is CASRRLAGGRTDTQYF. The CDR3 DNA is TGTGCCAGCAGGAGACTAGCGGGGGGGCGCACAGATACGCAGTATTTT.

The J gene is TRBJ2-7, the V gene TRBV7-2; TRBD2 aligns across 9 bases. This CDR3 region has 14 residues. With 1 base clipped from V and 4 bases from J, the junction kept 2 bases outside the gene matches. CDR1 SGHTA and CDR2 FQGNSA come from the germline V gene. For the CDR3, the DNA is TGTGCCAGCAGCTTAGGGACTAGCGAGTACGAGCAGTACTTC. Protein product: CASSLGTSEYEQYF. Variable domain in full (rest from reference TRBV7-2 and TRBJ2-7): GAGVSQSPSNKVTEKGKDVELRCDPISGHTALYWYRQSLGQGLEFLIYFQGNSAPDKSGLPSDRFSAERTGGSVSTLTIQRTQQEDSAVYLCASSLGTSEYEQYFGPGTRLTVT.

The rearrangement links TRBV6-1 to TRBJ2-2, with D tentatively TRBD2 (6 bases). V lost 8 bases to trimming and J lost 3 bases, with 13 bases between them. Germline CDR1 reads MNHNS; CDR2 reads SASEGT. The CDR3 runs to 14 residues. The DNA of the CDR3 is TGTGCCAGCCAAAGGGACTGGGACACCGGGGAGCTGTTTTTT. This codes for CASQRDWDTGELFF.

The rearrangement uses TRBV30 and TRBJ1-2; 9 nucleotides line up with TRBD1. Germline loops: CDR1 GTSNPN, CDR2 SVGIG (reference sequence). The V and J ends lost 3 bases and 7 bases, in that order; junction bases with no gene match: 3. The CDR3 has 12 amino acids. The CDR3, as DNA: TGTGCCTGGAGGGGACAGGGCTCTGGCTACACCTTC. Translating gives CAWRGQGSGYTF.